This T cell receptor (beta chain) originates from a study of T cell responses to AZD1222 COVID-19 vaccine. The overall study: Second-dose intervals near 4 or 12 weeks were combined.

Overall study results and limits: Donor demographics were predominantly white British with a female majority; clonal diversity may be underestimated. AZD1222 recipients seropositive at baseline numbered only 5 or 6. Spike-wide coverage was observed for vaccine-associated CD4 TCRs, with dominant responses at 160-218 and 743-854.

Sequenced by immunoSEQ multiplex PCR; TCRdb stores in-frame clones only, minus some. The profile covers roughly 96,000 clones, with 85% to 90% appearing a single time and 26% taken by the ten largest. The junction had 12 bases not matched to a gene; V was cut back by 6 bases and J by 5 bases. The CDR3 runs 15 residues. CDR1 is SGHTA, CDR2 FQGTGA, per germline. Of note for this clone: Its antigen is unidentified.

The chain employs TRBV7-3 and TRBJ2-5, with 7 nucleotides matching TRBD2. The sequence derives from an adult in good health. Specimen: peripheral blood, collected on day 0 of AZD1222 vaccination. In DNA, the CDR3 is TGTGCCAGCAGAAATCCTGGGAGGGGCGATGAGACCCAGTACTTC. Protein product: CASRNPGRGDETQYF.